A selection of T cell receptor beta chains follows, all from one sample in a study of blood T cells in healthy people across ages. Each CDR3 protein is one row after TCRdb ran MiXCR on the 5' RACE reads. The data hold some 1.5 million distinct CDR3 sequences, with approximately 28% observed a single time. The sequenced material came from blood. Receptor source: a woman aged 25 to 45 in good health. Each CDR3 is given with its conserved first and last residue. The D gene is left open where the match is weak. A row's size may be missing; if present it is once, few, many or a size class.

j_call v_call cdr3_length d_call clone_size cdr3_aa cdr3_nt
TRBJ2-2 TRBV27 13 - - CASWDQNTGELFF TGTGCCAGCTGGGACCAGAACACCGGGGAGCTGTTTTTT
TRBJ1-1 TRBV15 15 TRBD1 - CATSRDWDRDSEAFF TGTGCCACCAGCAGAGATTGGGACAGGGATAGTGAAGCTTTCTTT
TRBJ2-3 TRBV9 15 - - CASSVSSAGADTQYF TGTGCCAGCAGCGTAAGCTCCGCCGGGGCAGATACGCAGTATTTT
TRBJ1-5 TRBV19 12 - few CASSIVDQPQHF TGTGCCAGTAGTATAGTCGATCAGCCCCAGCATTTT
TRBJ1-1 TRBV7-3 14 - - CASSSVAGNTEAFF TGTGCCAGCAGTTCCGTGGCGGGGAACACTGAAGCTTTCTTT
TRBJ2-1 TRBV5-1 16 - - CASSVVFKGGNNERFF TGCGCCAGCAGCGTCGTATTTAAGGGGGGAAACAATGAGCGGTTCTTC
TRBJ1-4 TRBV29-1 13 - many CSVQTTGGEKLFF TGCAGCGTTCAGACAACAGGAGGTGAAAAACTGTTTTTT
TRBJ2-1 TRBV6-6 16 TRBD1 few CASSPILTGEKDEQFF TGTGCCAGCAGTCCCATCTTGACAGGGGAAAAGGATGAGCAGTTCTTC
TRBJ1-1 TRBV7-9 13 TRBD1 few CASSSTGLAEAFF TGTGCCAGCAGCTCGACAGGGTTGGCTGAAGCTTTCTTT
TRBJ1-6 TRBV7-9 11 - - CASSFVGPLHF TGTGCCAGCAGCTTCGTTGGGCCCCTCCACTTT
TRBJ2-1 TRBV7-2 10 - - CASSLGTQFF TGTGCCAGCAGCTTAGGTACCCAGTTCTTC
TRBJ2-2 TRBV6-6 14 TRBD2 - CASTASGNTGELFF TGTGCCAGCACGGCTAGCGGTAACACCGGGGAGCTGTTTTTT
TRBJ2-1 TRBV28 15 TRBD2 once CASSYGGVNYNEQFF TGTGCCAGCAGTTACGGGGGGGTCAACTACAATGAGCAGTTCTTC
TRBJ2-1 TRBV20-1 16 TRBD1 few CSASGVGQGHRNEQFF TGCAGTGCTAGCGGTGTAGGACAGGGCCATCGGAATGAGCAGTTCTTC
TRBJ2-1 TRBV9 16 TRBD1 - CASSVGPGTGYNEQFF TGTGCCAGCAGCGTAGGTCCCGGGACAGGGTACAATGAGCAGTTCTTC
TRBJ2-5 TRBV20-1 15 TRBD1 - CSALRHPGGKETQYF TGCAGTGCCTTGAGGCATCCAGGGGGCAAAGAGACCCAGTACTTC
TRBJ2-7 TRBV20-1 15 - many CSARGALEGSGEQYF TGCAGTGCTAGGGGAGCGCTAGAAGGTTCCGGCGAGCAGTACTTC
TRBJ1-2 TRBV4-1 14 - few CASSQVRRREGYTF TGCGCCAGCAGCCAAGTTCGGCGGCGAGAAGGCTACACCTTC
TRBJ2-1 TRBV15 14 - few CATSRDFGYNEQFF TGTGCCACCAGCAGAGATTTCGGGTACAATGAGCAGTTCTTC
TRBJ2-1 TRBV20-1 14 TRBD2 - CSARGAGGGDEQFF TGCAGTGCTAGGGGGGCGGGAGGTGGGGATGAGCAGTTCTTC
TRBJ2-7 TRBV11-2 18 - - CASKLRRWGGGEHNEQYF TGTGCCAGCAAGCTTAGAAGATGGGGGGGCGGGGAGCACAATGAGCAGTACTTC
TRBJ1-1 TRBV10-3 12 - many CATGRTNTEAFF TGTGCCACCGGACGGACGAACACTGAAGCTTTCTTT
TRBJ2-1 TRBV19 13 TRBD1 - CASSIGDRAEQFF TGTGCCAGTAGTATTGGGGACAGGGCTGAGCAGTTCTTC
TRBJ1-2 TRBV2 13 TRBD1 many CASSGDSNYGYTF TGCGCCAGCAGCGGGGACAGCAACTATGGCTACACCTTC
TRBJ2-3 TRBV15 17 TRBD1 - CATSRDQGDRVTDTQYF TGTGCCACCAGCAGAGATCAGGGGGACAGGGTTACAGATACGCAGTATTTT
TRBJ2-7 TRBV10-2 12 - many CASRYSSYEQYF TGCGCCAGCAGATACAGCTCCTACGAGCAGTACTTC
TRBJ2-3 TRBV19 16 - - CASSGDYLPSTDTQYF TGTGCCAGTAGTGGCGACTACCTGCCCTCCACAGATACGCAGTATTTT
TRBJ2-2 TRBV6-6 13 - few CATRAVNTGELFF TGTGCCACCCGAGCGGTTAACACCGGGGAGCTGTTTTTT
TRBJ1-6 TRBV7-9 15 - few CASSLAEAPAAPLHF TGTGCCAGCAGCTTAGCGGAGGCCCCGGCGGCACCCCTCCACTTT
TRBJ1-1 TRBV20-1 15 TRBD1 few CSARDWGTVNTEAFF TGCAGTGCTAGAGATTGGGGGACAGTGAACACTGAAGCTTTCTTT